What follows are 18 T cell receptor beta chains derived from one specimen sequenced in a study of blood T cell repertoires in COVID-19. TCRdb keeps only in-frame clones here, not all; method: immunoSEQ multiplex PCR. The data show approximately 150,000 clones, with about 83% seen just once and roughly 2.7% held by the top ten. Sequenced: peripheral blood. The receptors were gathered from a woman aged 80 or over with COVID-19, enrolled during active disease.

V usage is TRBV5-1 and J usage is TRBJ2-3; 10 bases line up with TRBD2. CDR3 length: 15 amino acids. The J segment lost 2 bases and the V segment lost 4 bases, leaving 4 bases of the junction unmatched. Germline V CDR1 and CDR2: SGHRS, YFSETQ. CDR3 protein: CASSRTSGNTDTQYF. CDR3 DNA sequence: TGCGCCAGCAGCCGGACTAGCGGAAACACAGATACGCAGTATTTT.

There are a few counts of this clone. The chain links TRBV9 to TRBJ2-5; maybe TRBD1 (8 bases). Trimming shortened V by 6 bases and J by 2 bases, and 11 bases separated the two germline ends. Germline V gene sequence: CDR1 SGDLS, CDR2 YYNGEE. The CDR3 loop spans 13 amino acids. The CDR3 DNA is TGTGCCAGCAACAGGGGGGGGCAAGAGACCCAGTACTTC. It yields the protein CASNRGGQETQYF.

The chain is built from TRBV19 and TRBJ2-2; 10 bases match TRBD1. Per germline, CDR1 LNHDA and CDR2 SQIVND (reference sequence). The V segment lost 2 bases and the J segment 7 bases; nucleotides outside the gene matches: 10. The CDR3 length is 17 residues. In DNA form, the CDR3 reads TGTGCCAGTAGTATAAGAGGCGACAGGGGGCATATCGGGGAGCTGTTTTTT. Amino acid sequence: CASSIRGDRGHIGELFF.

V usage is TRBV6-4 and J usage is TRBJ2-2; TRBD2 aligns across 12 bases. The CDR3 covers 14 residues. V was clipped by 4 bases and J by 6 bases; unmatched bases: 0. The V gene's germline CDR1 is MRHNA and CDR2 SNTAGT. DNA for the CDR3: TGTGCCAGCAGTGGACTAGCGGGAGCCGGGGAGCTGTTTTTT. Residues: CASSGLAGAGELFF.

This clone was counted a few times. One junction end disagrees with the germline gene, perhaps due to a read error. The rearrangement links TRBV4-3 to TRBJ2-1; the match to TRBD1 covers 10 bases. CDR3 length equals 15 residues. Germline loops: CDR1 LGHNA, CDR2 YSLEER. The CDR3 DNA reads TGCGCCAGCAGTCAAGGACAGGGGGTCTACAATGAGCAGTTCTTC. It translates to CASSQGQGVYNEQFF.

This rearrangement joins TRBV3-1 (or the pseudogene TRBV3-2) to TRBJ2-3; TRBD2 agrees at 10 bases. Germline V lookup: CDR1 LGHDT, CDR2 YNNKEL (reference sequence). This CDR3 region has 17 residues. V lost 3 bases and J lost 2; bases outside the gene matches: 8. Here the CDR3 DNA reads TGTGCCAGCAGCCAGCCCCGACTAGCGGGCTCCACAGATACGCAGTATTTT. It is translated as CASSQPRLAGSTDTQYF.

The gene calls are TRBV28 and TRBJ2-1, with 7 nucleotides matching TRBD1. The CDR3 runs to 16 residues. J lost 5 bases, V lost 3 bases, and 10 bases had no gene match. Germline-derived CDR1 and CDR2 are MDHEN and SYDVKM. CDR3 DNA sequence: TGTGCCAGCAGTTTGGGCCGGGACAGAATAAACAATGAGCAGTTCTTC. Its protein product is CASSLGRDRINNEQFF.

This clone was counted between two and nine times. The chain is built from TRBV10-3 and TRBJ2-6; 8 bases are a match to TRBD1. The CDR3 sequence is 18 residues long. The trim removed 1 base at V and 1 base at J, leaving 6 bases unmatched. The germline gives CDR1 ENHRY, CDR2 SYGVKD. The CDR3 sequence is CAISEWGTGRSGANVLTF. For the CDR3, the DNA is TGTGCCATCAGTGAGTGGGGGACAGGCCGATCTGGGGCCAACGTCCTGACTTTC.

CDR3 bases: TGTGCCAGCAGCCAAGTGCACAGGGCCTATTACAATGAGCAGTTCTTC. As protein: CASSQVHRAYYNEQFF. The chain links TRBV14 to TRBJ2-1, with D perhaps TRBD1 (6 bases). The CDR3 sequence is 16 residues long. V lost 1 base, J lost 4 bases, and 14 bases lay in between. Germline assignment: CDR1 SGHDN and CDR2 FVKESK.

This rearrangement joins TRBV2 to TRBJ1-5; unclear D gene. The CDR3 is 13 amino acids. Trimming pared 7 bases from V and 6 bases from J, leaving 13 bases between. In germline, CDR1 is SNHLY, CDR2 FYNNEI. Written as DNA, the CDR3 is TGTGCCAGCATCCCCTTAGCTGGTCAGCCCCAGCATTTT. It yields the protein CASIPLAGQPQHF.

The gene calls are TRBV6-5 and TRBJ2-1; the match to TRBD1 covers 7 bases. The V segment lost 2 bases and the J segment 6 bases; nucleotides outside the gene matches: 10. CDR1 is MNHEY, CDR2 SVGAGI, per germline. The CDR3 contains 16 residues. The CDR3 DNA sequence: TGTGCCAGCAGTTACCGCCGGGACAGCCTGACCAATGAGCAGTTCTTC. It specifies CASSYRRDSLTNEQFF.

The chain is built from TRBV12-3 or TRBV12-4 and TRBJ1-6; D gene unclear. The CDR3 runs to 13 residues. V was pared by 3 bases and J by 10 bases, with 10 bases between. Here the CDR3 reads CASSLVQQSPLHF. The CDR3 region has the DNA TGTGCCAGCAGTTTGGTCCAACAATCACCCCTCCACTTT.

This clone has only one observation. The chain couples TRBV7-2 to TRBJ2-2; the match to TRBD1 covers 11 bases. The CDR3 totals 17 residues. Trimming took 5 bases from V and 6 from J; bases not matched to a gene: 11. Germline lookup yields CDR1 SGHTA and CDR2 FQGNSA. For the CDR3, the DNA is TGTGCCAGCAGCATATCCCGGGACAGGGGGATCGCCGGGGAGCTGTTTTTT. Its protein product is CASSISRDRGIAGELFF.

The V gene is TRBV9, the J gene TRBJ2-2; D gene unclear. V gave up 0 bases and J gave up 5 bases, with 8 bases separating them. Germline CDR1 is SGDLS and CDR2 is YYNGEE. The CDR3 has 14 residues. CDR3: CASSVGLRTGELFF. The CDR3 nucleotides read TGTGCCAGCAGCGTAGGCCTGAGGACCGGGGAGCTGTTTTTT. Filled out from reference TRBV9 and TRBJ2-2, the complete variable domain reads DSGVTQTPKHLITATGQRVTLRCSPRSGDLSVYWYQQSLDQGLQFLIQYYNGEERAKGNILERFSAQQFPDLHSELNLSSLELGDSALYFCASSVGLRTGELFFGEGSRLTVL.

The rearrangement joins TRBV7-6 to TRBJ2-2, with D perhaps matching TRBD1 (6 bases). Germline loops: CDR1 SGHVS, CDR2 FNYEAQ. CDR3 length: 16 residues. Between the trimmed V and J ends, which lost 0 bases and 3 bases, there was a span of 11 bases. CDR3 DNA: TGTGCCAGCAGCTTAGCACCCAGGGGTTACACCGGGGAGCTGTTTTTT. Its protein is CASSLAPRGYTGELFF.

The rearrangement joins TRBV5-4 to TRBJ2-1; TRBD2 aligns across 8 bases. The V gene's germline CDR1 is SGHNT and CDR2 YYREEE (reference sequence). V lost 0 bases and J lost 3; bases outside the gene matches: 2. This CDR3 spans 15 amino acids. The CDR3 bases are TGTGCCAGCAGCTTGGTTGCGGGGGGCTACAATGAGCAGTTCTTC. Translating it yields CASSLVAGGYNEQFF.

Here the CDR3 DNA reads TGTGCCACCAGTGCCTCCGGGGGGGGGAGCAATCAGCCCCAGCATTTT. This gives the protein CATSASGGGSNQPQHF. V is TRBV24-1 and J is TRBJ1-5; the D gene is possibly TRBD1 (5 bases). The V gene lost 5 bases and the J gene lost 1 base, with 14 bases spanning the gap. The germline V gene has CDR1 KGHDR and CDR2 SFDVKD. CDR3 length: 16 amino acids.

In DNA, the CDR3 is TGTGCCAGCAGCTGGGGACAGGGTGGGTACGAGCAGTACTTC. This translates into CASSWGQGGYEQYF. The V call is TRBV7-9, the J call TRBJ2-7; the match to TRBD1 covers 9 bases. The ends lost 4 bases at V and 4 bases at J; junction bases unmatched: 5. This CDR3 region has 14 residues. The germline V gene encodes CDR1 SEHNR and CDR2 FQNEAQ (reference sequence).